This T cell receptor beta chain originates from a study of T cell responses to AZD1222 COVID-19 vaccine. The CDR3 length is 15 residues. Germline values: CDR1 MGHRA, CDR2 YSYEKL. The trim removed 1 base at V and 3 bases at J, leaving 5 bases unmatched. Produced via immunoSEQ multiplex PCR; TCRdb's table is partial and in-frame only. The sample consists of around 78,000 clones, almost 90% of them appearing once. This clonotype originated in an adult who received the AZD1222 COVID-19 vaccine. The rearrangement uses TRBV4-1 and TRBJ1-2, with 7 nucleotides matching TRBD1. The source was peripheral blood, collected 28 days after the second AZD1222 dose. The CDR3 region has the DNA TGCGCCAGCAGCCAAGTTGGGGACAGATACTATGGCTACACCTTC. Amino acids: CASSQVGDRYYGYTF.